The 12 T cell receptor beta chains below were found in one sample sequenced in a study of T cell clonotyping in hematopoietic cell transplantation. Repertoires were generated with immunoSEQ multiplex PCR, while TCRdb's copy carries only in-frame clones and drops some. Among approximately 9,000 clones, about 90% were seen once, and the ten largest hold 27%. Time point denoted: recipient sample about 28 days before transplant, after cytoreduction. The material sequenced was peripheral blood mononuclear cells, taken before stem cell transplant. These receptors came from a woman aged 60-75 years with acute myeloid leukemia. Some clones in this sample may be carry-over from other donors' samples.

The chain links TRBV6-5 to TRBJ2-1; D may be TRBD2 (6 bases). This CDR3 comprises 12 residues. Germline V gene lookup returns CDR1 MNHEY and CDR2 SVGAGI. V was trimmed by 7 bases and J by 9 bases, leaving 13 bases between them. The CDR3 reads CASTDGRTEQFF. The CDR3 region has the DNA TGTGCCAGCACTGATGGGAGGACTGAGCAGTTCTTC.

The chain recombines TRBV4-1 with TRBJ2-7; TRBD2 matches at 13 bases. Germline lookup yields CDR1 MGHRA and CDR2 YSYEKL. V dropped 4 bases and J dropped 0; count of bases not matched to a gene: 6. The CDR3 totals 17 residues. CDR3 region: CASSLSGLAGNSYEQYF. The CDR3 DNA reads TGCGCCAGCAGCCTATCGGGACTAGCGGGAAACTCCTACGAGCAGTACTTC.

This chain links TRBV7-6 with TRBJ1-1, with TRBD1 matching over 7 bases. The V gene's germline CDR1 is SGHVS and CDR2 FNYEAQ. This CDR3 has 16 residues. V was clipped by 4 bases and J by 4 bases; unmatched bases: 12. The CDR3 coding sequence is TGTGCCAGCAGCTCACAGGGGAGCGGCTATGGCACTGAAGCTTTCTTT. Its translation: CASSSQGSGYGTEAFF. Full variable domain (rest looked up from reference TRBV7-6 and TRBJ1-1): GAGVSQSPRYKVTKRGQDVALRCDPISGHVSLYWYRQALGQGPEFLTYFNYEAQQDKSGLPNDRFSAERPEGSISTLTIQRTEQRDSAMYRCASSSQGSGYGTEAFFGQGTRLTVV.

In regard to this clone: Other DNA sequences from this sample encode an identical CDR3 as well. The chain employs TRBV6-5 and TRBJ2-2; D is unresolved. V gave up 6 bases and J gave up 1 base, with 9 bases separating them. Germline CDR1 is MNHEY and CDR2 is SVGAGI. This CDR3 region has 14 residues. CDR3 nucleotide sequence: TGTGCCAGCAGCCCTGGGTGGAACACCGGGGAGCTGTTTTTT. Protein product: CASSPGWNTGELFF.

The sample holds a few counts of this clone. The CDR3 sequence: CASSLSTAGNTEAFF. The CDR3 region has the DNA TGCGCCAGCAGCTTGAGTACGGCTGGGAACACTGAAGCTTTCTTT. This sequence joins TRBV5-1 and TRBJ1-1, with D hard to call. Germline CDR1 and CDR2: SGHRS and YFSETQ. V gave up 1 base and J gave up 1 base, with 11 bases separating them. This CDR3 contains 15 residues.

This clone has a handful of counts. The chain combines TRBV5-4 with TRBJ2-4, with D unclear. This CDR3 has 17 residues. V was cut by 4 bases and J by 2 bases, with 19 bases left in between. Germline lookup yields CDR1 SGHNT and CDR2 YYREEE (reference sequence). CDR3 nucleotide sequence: TGTGCCAGCAGCCCTAATAGATCCAGATTGTCCAAAAACATTCAGTACTTC. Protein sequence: CASSPNRSRLSKNIQYF.

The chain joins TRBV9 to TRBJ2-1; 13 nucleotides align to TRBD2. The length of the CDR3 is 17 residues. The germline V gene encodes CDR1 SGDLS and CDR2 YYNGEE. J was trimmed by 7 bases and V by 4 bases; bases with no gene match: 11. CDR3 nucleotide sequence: TGTGCCAGCAGCCCCCGCGCCGGACTAGCGGGAGAGAATGAGCAGTTCTTC. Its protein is CASSPRAGLAGENEQFF.

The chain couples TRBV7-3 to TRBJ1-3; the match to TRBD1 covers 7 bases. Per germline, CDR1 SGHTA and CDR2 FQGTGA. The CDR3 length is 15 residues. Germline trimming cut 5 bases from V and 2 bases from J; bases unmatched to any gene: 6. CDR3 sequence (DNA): TGTGCCAGCAGCAAAAACAGGGGAACTGGAAACACCATATATTTT. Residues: CASSKNRGTGNTIYF.

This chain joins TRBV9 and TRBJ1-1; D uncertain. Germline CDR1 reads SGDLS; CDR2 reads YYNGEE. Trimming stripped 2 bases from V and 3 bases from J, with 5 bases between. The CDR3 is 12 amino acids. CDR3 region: CASSVPDTEAFF. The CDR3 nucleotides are TGTGCCAGCAGCGTTCCTGACACTGAAGCTTTCTTT.

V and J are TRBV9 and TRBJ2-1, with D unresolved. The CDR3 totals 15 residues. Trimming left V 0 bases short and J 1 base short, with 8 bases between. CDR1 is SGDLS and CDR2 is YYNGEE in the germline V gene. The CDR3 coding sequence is TGTGCCAGCAGCGTAGGGTGGGGATCCTACAATGAGCAGTTCTTC. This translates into CASSVGWGSYNEQFF.

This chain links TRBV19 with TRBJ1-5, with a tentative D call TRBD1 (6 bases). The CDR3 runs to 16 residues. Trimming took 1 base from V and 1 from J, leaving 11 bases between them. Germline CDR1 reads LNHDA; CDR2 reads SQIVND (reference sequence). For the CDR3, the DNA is TGTGCCAGTAGTATAGGGGGGGCGCGGAGCAATCAGCCCCAGCATTTT. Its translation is CASSIGGARSNQPQHF.

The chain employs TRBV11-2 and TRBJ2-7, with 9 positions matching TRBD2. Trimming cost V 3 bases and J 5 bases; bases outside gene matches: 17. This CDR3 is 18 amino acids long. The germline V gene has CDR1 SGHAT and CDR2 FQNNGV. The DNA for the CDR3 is TGTGCCAGCAGCTTTAACCTAGGACTAGCGAGCGGGTTCAACGAGCAGTACTTC. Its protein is CASSFNLGLASGFNEQYF.